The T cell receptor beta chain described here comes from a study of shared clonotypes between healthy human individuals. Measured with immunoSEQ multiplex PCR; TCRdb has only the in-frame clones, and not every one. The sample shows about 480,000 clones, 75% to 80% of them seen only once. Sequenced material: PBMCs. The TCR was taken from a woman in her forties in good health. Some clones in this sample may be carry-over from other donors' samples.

CDR3 region: CASSPMRESYNEQFF. CDR3 nucleotides: TGTGCCAGCTCACCTATGAGGGAATCCTACAATGAGCAGTTCTTC. V usage is TRBV18 and J usage is TRBJ2-1, with a weak D call TRBD2 (5 bases). The germline gives CDR1 KGHSH, CDR2 LQKENI. The V end was cut by 3 bases, the J end by 1 base, with 10 bases between. The CDR3 extends over 15 amino acids.